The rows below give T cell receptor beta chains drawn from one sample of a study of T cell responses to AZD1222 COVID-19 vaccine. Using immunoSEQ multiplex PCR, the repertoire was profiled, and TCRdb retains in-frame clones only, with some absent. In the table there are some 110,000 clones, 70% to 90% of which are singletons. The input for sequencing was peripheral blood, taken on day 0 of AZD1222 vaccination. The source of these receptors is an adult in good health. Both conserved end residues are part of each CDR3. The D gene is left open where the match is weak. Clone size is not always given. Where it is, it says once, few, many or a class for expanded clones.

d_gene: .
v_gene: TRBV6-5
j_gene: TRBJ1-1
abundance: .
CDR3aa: CASSRGGTEAFF
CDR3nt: TGTGCCAGCAGCCGAGGGGGGACTGAAGCTTTCTTT

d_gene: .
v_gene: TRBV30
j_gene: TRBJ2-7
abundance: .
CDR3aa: CAWSRGPGLEQYF
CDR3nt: TGTGCCTGGAGCCGGGGACCCGGGCTCGAGCAGTACTTC

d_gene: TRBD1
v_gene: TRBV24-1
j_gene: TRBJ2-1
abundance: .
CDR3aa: CATSDSGQGGYNEQFF
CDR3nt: TGTGCCACCAGTGATTCCGGACAGGGGGGCTACAATGAGCAGTTCTTC

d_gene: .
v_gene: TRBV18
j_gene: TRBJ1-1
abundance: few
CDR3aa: CASSPPGKHEAFF
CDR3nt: TGTGCCAGCTCACCACCTGGGAAACATGAAGCTTTCTTT

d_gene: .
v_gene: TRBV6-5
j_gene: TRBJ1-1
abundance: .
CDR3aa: CASSYSPSRTEAFF
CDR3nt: TGTGCCAGCAGTTACTCCCCATCCCGGACTGAAGCTTTCTTT

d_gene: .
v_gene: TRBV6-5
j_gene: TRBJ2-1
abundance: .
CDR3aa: CASRDVGGNYNEQFF
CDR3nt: TGTGCCAGCAGAGATGTGGGGGGCAACTACAATGAGCAGTTCTTC

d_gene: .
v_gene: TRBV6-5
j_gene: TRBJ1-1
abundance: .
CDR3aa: CASSWALPDTEAFF
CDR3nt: TGTGCCAGCAGTTGGGCATTACCGGACACTGAAGCTTTCTTT

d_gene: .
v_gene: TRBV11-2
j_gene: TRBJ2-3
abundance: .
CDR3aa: CASRGPGGLTDTQYF
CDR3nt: TGTGCCAGCAGGGGCCCGGGGGGCCTTACAGATACGCAGTATTTT

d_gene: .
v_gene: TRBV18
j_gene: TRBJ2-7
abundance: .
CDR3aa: CASSPRTEAVYEQYF
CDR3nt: TGTGCCAGCTCACCACGCACAGAGGCCGTTTACGAGCAGTACTTC

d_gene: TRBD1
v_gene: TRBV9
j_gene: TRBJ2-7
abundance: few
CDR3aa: CASSVRTGNEQYF
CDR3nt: TGTGCCAGCAGCGTACGGACAGGGAACGAGCAGTACTTC